This paragraph reports one T cell receptor beta chain. This clone has more than one count but fewer than ten. The antigen it recognizes is unknown. It has no much larger one-base neighbor in the sample; base qualities were not kept. Trimming at the junction amounts to 4 bases on V and 0 bases on J, and the germline ends lie 7 bases apart. The CDR3, from cysteine to phenylalanine, totals 14 residues. The entry retains the CDR3 DNA only, 42 bases that are in frame from base 1. The germline V gene (reference sequence) sets CDR1 to MNHNY and CDR2 to SVGAGI. The entry originates in a study of CD8+ T cells in alopecia areata listed by TCRdb under 2018. In the study overall: The treated patients took part in an open-label pilot trial in which moderate-to-severe alopecia areata was treated with oral tofacitinib at 5 to 10 mg twice daily. Patients received tofacitinib for 6 to 18 months and were then followed off drug for 6 months to check for delayed response and recurrence. For the treated patients, the SALT score, which quantifies what percentage of scalp surface area is affected, served as the measure of disease severity. High-throughput TCRbeta sequencing was used to examine T cell clonal expansion in alopecia areata in both the C3H/HeJ mouse model and human patients. In humans, TCRbeta sequencing was performed on scalp tissue and on sorted CD4+ and CD8+ peripheral blood T cells from healthy controls and from patients with patchy or totalis/universalis alopecia areata. Tofacitinib-treated patients had biopsies at baseline and at 4 and 24 weeks of treatment, with a later scalp biopsy in several patients. Scalp clonality was compared among normal scalp (n=4), patchy alopecia areata scalp (n=8), and alopecia totalis/universalis scalp (n=8). RNA came from the PAXgene miRNA kit for fixed scalp, the miRNeasy kit for PBMCs, and the RNeasy kit for mouse skin. TCRbeta CDR3 regions were amplified by immunoSEQ multiplex PCR with 35 Vbeta forward and 13 Jbeta reverse primers.

This sample's treatment or condition label indicates: oral pan-JAK inhibitor, 5-10 mg twice daily. Lesional scalp punch biopsies and peripheral blood were obtained from alopecia areata patients. PBMCs were isolated by density centrifugation and stained for CD3, CD4 and CD8, and CD4+ and CD8+ T cells were sorted on a FACSAria. What the study reported, not specific to this receptor: Compared with mice, TCR sequences shared between patients were less clear, possibly partly because of HLA diversity across the patient population. Scalp TCR repertoire analysis is complicated because resident alphabeta T cells in normal human skin are also sequenced, whereas mouse skin is dominated by gammadelta T cells. Because the treated cohort was small and had only one nonresponder, larger studies are needed to examine links between baseline CD8+ expansion and response. Many expanded lesional clones persisted in scalp and blood during tofacitinib treatment, which may partly explain relapse after stopping treatment. Tofacitinib significantly decreased scalp clonality and the number of expanded CD8+ clones among the top 100 scalp clones. Lesional scalp, especially in alopecia totalis/universalis, showed higher clonality and more expanded CD8+ clones than normal scalp, suggesting antigenic drive.

Preparation of the library involved the immunoSEQ multiplex PCR assay. For TCR sequencing, RNA was extracted from every sample and reverse transcribed into cDNA to serve as template. SuperScript III was used to make first-strand cDNA, primed with a 2:1 mix of oligo-dT and random hexamers. Amplification bias was assessed with a synthetic immune receptor repertoire, and residual bias was removed computationally. Turning to the authors' computational methods: Raw reads were preprocessed to remove errors, and CDR3 was defined according to IMGT conventions as the region from the conserved cysteine to phenylalanine. Clonality was computed by normalizing Shannon entropy by log2 of the number of productive unique TCRs and subtracting the result from 1. CD4 or CD8 identity of scalp clones was inferred by cross-referencing scalp TCRbeta sequences with sorted blood CD4 and CD8 repertoires. TCRdb stores this immuneACCESS table with in-frame sequences only. Part of the clones is absent; in the studies checked, under half of the shortfall reflects unresolved V genes, and no reason is known for the rest. The D gene and trimming were derived from the DNA, and the V and J assignments and clone size from that table. A total of roughly 230,000 clones appear in this sample, over 40% of them only once. Jointly, the top ten make up around 2.5% of the sample.

The specimen comprised CD4+ T cells sorted from blood, sampled around week 36, from a patient treated with tofacitinib. The sequence derives from a human donor with alopecia areata. The rearranged segments are TRBV6-6 and TRBJ1-3; 6 matching bases give a weak D call of TRBD1. The DNA sequence is given as TGTGCCAGCAGTTCAGGGGTCTCTGGAAACACCATATATTTT. Translation gives CASSSGVSGNTIYF.